This TCR beta chain came from a study of T cell changes during pregnancy in multiple sclerosis. This CDR3 has 14 residues. V gave up 2 bases and J gave up 4 bases, with 11 bases separating them. CDR1 and CDR2 (germline): GTSNPN, SVGIG (reference sequence). Here immunoSEQ multiplex PCR was the method, and the copy in TCRdb shows in-frame clones only, minus some. Among about 20,000 clones listed, approximately 90% were seen once. The gene calls are TRBV30 and TRBJ1-4, with no clear D. The TCR comes from a female donor in good health, enrolled as a control in a pregnancy study. The material sequenced was CD8+ T cells from peripheral blood mononuclear cells, taken in the third trimester of pregnancy. The CDR3 loop is CAWSSTLINEKLFF. For the CDR3, the DNA is TGTGCCTGGAGTTCGACATTGATTAATGAAAAACTGTTTTTT.